This is a list of T cell receptor beta chains from one sample in a study of T-cell reconstitution after alpha-beta-depleted transplantation in children. TCRdb reanalysed the PCR reads using MiXCR and keeps one entry per CDR3 protein. Here the sample spans roughly 570,000 distinct CDR3 sequences, 20% to 30% being singletons. The sample was PBMCs, taken before TCRalphabeta/CD19-depleted stem cell transplant. All receptors come from a boy in the first two years of life with Wiskott-Aldrich syndrome, due to receive a stem cell transplant. The CDR3 runs from the conserved cysteine through the conserved F or W. D genes are given only for firm matches. For some rows the clone size is stated as once, few or many, or as a class when expanded; others skip it.

.	TRBD2	TRBV20-1	TRBJ2-1	TGCAGTGCTAGCTCACTAGCGAGTTACAATGAGCAGTTCTTC	CSASSLASYNEQFF
few	TRBD2	TRBV10-3	TRBJ2-5	TGTGCCATCAGATCGACTAGCAGCGCCCAAGAGACCCAGTACTTC	CAIRSTSSAQETQYF
.	TRBD2	TRBV4-1	TRBJ2-5	TGCGCCAGCAGCCAATCTCCAGCGGGAGGGTACGAGACCCAGTACTTC	CASSQSPAGGYETQYF
.	.	TRBV27	TRBJ2-1	TGTGCCAGCAGTTTGCCCCAGGGCGATGAGCAGTTCTTC	CASSLPQGDEQFF
.	TRBD1	TRBV20-1	TRBJ1-6	TGCAGTGCTCGACAGGGGGCGTATAATTCACCCCTCCACTTT	CSARQGAYNSPLHF
.	.	TRBV24-1	TRBJ1-2	TGTGCCACCAGTGACAACAGACAGGCGGTAGGCTACACCTTC	CATSDNRQAVGYTF
few	TRBD2	TRBV20-1	TRBJ2-3	TGCAGTGCTAGAGACGGGAGGGCCGTTTCGTATACGCAGTATTTT	CSARDGRAVSYTQYF
.	.	TRBV3-1	TRBJ2-7	TGTGCCAGCAGCCGAAGCGGGCCCTCCTACGAGCAGTACTTC	CASSRSGPSYEQYF
.	.	TRBV29-1	TRBJ2-1	TGCAGCGTTGAGAGCTCCTACAATGAGCAGTTCTTC	CSVESSYNEQFF
many	.	TRBV5-1	TRBJ2-7	TGCGCCAGCAGCTTGGGGGCCTACGAGCAGTACTTC	CASSLGAYEQYF
.	.	TRBV18	TRBJ1-3	TGTGCCAGCTATACACTGCCGGGGGCTGGAAACACCATATATTTT	CASYTLPGAGNTIYF
.	TRBD1	TRBV10-3	TRBJ1-2	TGTGCCATCAGTGAACAGAGACAGGGGGGAGCTAACTATGGCTACACCTTC	CAISEQRQGGANYGYTF
.	TRBD2	TRBV6-1	TRBJ2-7	TGTGCCAGCAGTGAAGCTGCGCTAGCGGGAGGAGGGAGCTCCTACGAGCAGTACTTC	CASSEAALAGGGSSYEQYF
few	TRBD1	TRBV4-1	TRBJ2-3	TGCGCCAGCAGCCAAGCGGGGGGACAGGGCATCACAGATACGCAGTATTTT	CASSQAGGQGITDTQYF
few	.	TRBV7-9	TRBJ2-1	TGTGCCAGCAGTCCTGAGTTGGGTGAGCAGTTCTTC	CASSPELGEQFF
few	TRBD2	TRBV29-1	TRBJ2-1	TGCAGCGTTTTTCCCCGACAGAGGACTAGCGGGAGCTCCTACAATGAGCAGTTCTTC	CSVFPRQRTSGSSYNEQFF
.	TRBD2	TRBV7-8	TRBJ2-1	TGTGCCAGCAGCTTATATAGCGGGTTATACAATGAGCAGTTCTTC	CASSLYSGLYNEQFF
.	TRBD1	TRBV7-2	TRBJ2-2	TGTGCCAGCCGCCGGGACAGGGACTCGAACACCGGGGAGCTGTTTTTT	CASRRDRDSNTGELFF
few	.	TRBV28	TRBJ2-3	TGTGCCAGCAGTTTAGGGCAGGTTAGCACAGATACGCAGTATTTT	CASSLGQVSTDTQYF
.	TRBD2	TRBV5-1	TRBJ2-1	TGCGCCAGCAGCTTGTGGGCTAGCGGGAGTTTCGGATACAATGAGCAGTTCTTC	CASSLWASGSFGYNEQFF
.	TRBD2	TRBV6-1	TRBJ2-7	TGTGCCAGCACAGGACTAGCGCGCGGCGAGCAGTACTTC	CASTGLARGEQYF
few	.	TRBV3-1	TRBJ1-2	TGTGCCAGCAGCCAAGAGGAGAGAGGGGGAGGCTACACCTTC	CASSQEERGGGYTF
.	.	TRBV7-8	TRBJ1-1	TGTGCCAGCAGCATCCGGCCGAACACTGAAGCTTTCTTT	CASSIRPNTEAFF
.	.	TRBV7-2	TRBJ1-5	TGTGCCAGCAGCTCCGGGACATCCCATCAGCCCCAGCATTTT	CASSSGTSHQPQHF
.	.	TRBV3-1	TRBJ1-2	TGTGCCAGCAGCCGCTTCTTAGCAGGAAGCTACACCTTC	CASSRFLAGSYTF
.	.	TRBV2	TRBJ2-7	TGTGCCAGCAGCGCTGGCGAGCAGTACTTC	CASSAGEQYF
.	.	TRBV20-1	TRBJ1-5	TGCAGTGCCACATCCCAGGGGATCAATCAGCCCCAGCATTTT	CSATSQGINQPQHF
.	.	TRBV27	TRBJ2-1	TGTGCCAGCAGTTTGGGACTTTTCAACAATGAGCAGTTCTTC	CASSLGLFNNEQFF
.	.	TRBV29-1	TRBJ2-7	TGCAGCGTTCAGCCCCGGCCCTACGAGCAGTACTTC	CSVQPRPYEQYF
.	.	TRBV12-3/TRBV12-4	TRBJ2-5	TGTGCCAGCAGTTTATCCGGGACGTCGGGGTCGACCCAGTACTTC	CASSLSGTSGSTQYF
few	TRBD1	TRBV12-3/TRBV12-4	TRBJ2-7	TGTGCCAGCAGGAGACAGGGGTACGAGCAGTACTTC	CASRRQGYEQYF
.	.	TRBV6-1	TRBJ2-1	TGTGCCAGCAGGAGAGATTTAAACAATGAGCAGTTCTTC	CASRRDLNNEQFF
.	.	TRBV9	TRBJ2-7	TGTGCCAGCAGCGTAGGTATAGGGAGCTCCTACGAGCAGTACTTC	CASSVGIGSSYEQYF
few	TRBD2	TRBV5-1	TRBJ2-5	TGCGCCAGCAGCTTGGGGGTGACTAGCCGGTCGACGAAGACCCAGTACTTC	CASSLGVTSRSTKTQYF
few	.	TRBV29-1	TRBJ1-2	TGCAGCGTTGGTCCCAGGGGCTCCTATGGCTACACCTTC	CSVGPRGSYGYTF
.	TRBD2	TRBV5-1	TRBJ2-1	TGCGCCAGCAGCTTTAGCGGGATCCAATACAATGAGCAGTTCTTC	CASSFSGIQYNEQFF
.	TRBD2	TRBV28	TRBJ2-1	TGTGCCAGCAGTTTACTAACTAGCGGGAGCAATGAGCAGTTCTTC	CASSLLTSGSNEQFF
.	.	TRBV6-6	TRBJ2-7	TGTGCCAGCAGTTACCGACTAGCCTACGAGCAGTACTTC	CASSYRLAYEQYF
once	.	TRBV5-1	TRBJ2-5	TGCGCCAGCAGCACACGACTGATGCAAGAGACCCAGTACTTC	CASSTRLMQETQYF
.	.	TRBV5-1	TRBJ2-7	TGCGCCAGCAGCTTGGTACCCATAGCGGGGACAGTTTACGAGCAGTACTTC	CASSLVPIAGTVYEQYF
few	TRBD2	TRBV28	TRBJ2-7	TGTGCCAGCAGTGCGACTAGCGGGCGTAGGTACGAGCAGTACTTC	CASSATSGRRYEQYF